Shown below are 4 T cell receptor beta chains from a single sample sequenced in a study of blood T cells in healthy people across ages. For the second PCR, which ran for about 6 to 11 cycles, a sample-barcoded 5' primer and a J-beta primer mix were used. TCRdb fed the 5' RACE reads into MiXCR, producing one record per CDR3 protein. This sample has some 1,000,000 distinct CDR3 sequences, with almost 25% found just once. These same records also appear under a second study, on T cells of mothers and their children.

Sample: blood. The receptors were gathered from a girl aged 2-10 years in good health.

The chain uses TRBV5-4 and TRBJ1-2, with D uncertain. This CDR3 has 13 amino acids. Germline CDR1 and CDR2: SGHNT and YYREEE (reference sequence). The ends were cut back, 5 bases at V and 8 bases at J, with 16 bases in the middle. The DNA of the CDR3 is TGTGCCAGCAGGTGGCAGGAGGGTAGCGGCTACACCTTC. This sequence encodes CASRWQEGSGYTF.

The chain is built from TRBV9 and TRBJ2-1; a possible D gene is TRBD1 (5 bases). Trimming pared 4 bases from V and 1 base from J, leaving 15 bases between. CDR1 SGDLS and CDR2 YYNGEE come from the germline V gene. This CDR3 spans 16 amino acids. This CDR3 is CASSLSSGISYNEQFF. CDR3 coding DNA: TGTGCCAGCAGCTTATCTTCAGGGATATCCTACAATGAGCAGTTCTTC.

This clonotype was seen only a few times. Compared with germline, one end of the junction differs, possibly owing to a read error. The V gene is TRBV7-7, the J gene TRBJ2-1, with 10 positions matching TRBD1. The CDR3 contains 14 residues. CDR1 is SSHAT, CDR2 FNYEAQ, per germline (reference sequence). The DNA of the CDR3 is TGTGCTAGCAGCCTAGGACAGGGGGACAATGAGCAGTTCTTC. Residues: CASSLGQGDNEQFF.

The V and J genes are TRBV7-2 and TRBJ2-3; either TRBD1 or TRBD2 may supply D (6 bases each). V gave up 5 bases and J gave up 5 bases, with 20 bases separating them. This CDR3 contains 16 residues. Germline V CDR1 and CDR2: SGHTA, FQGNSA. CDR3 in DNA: TGTGCCAGCAGCGGGGGCCGGGAGAAGTATGGAGATACGCAGTATTTT. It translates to CASSGGREKYGDTQYF.